This T cell receptor beta chain was profiled in a study of blood T cell repertoires in COVID-19. Study-wide background: The cDNA or gDNA used as material had been derived from T cells, B-cell-depleted T cells, or PBMCs.

The CDR3 runs 14 residues. The V end lost 6 bases, the J end lost 5 bases, and 12 bases lay between the germline ends. The V gene's germline CDR1 is KGHDR and CDR2 SFDVKD. Profiled with immunoSEQ multiplex PCR; TCRdb holds only in-frame clones, not every one. The table shows about 78,000 clones, with 87% occurring only once. This clonotype originated in a woman at least 80 years old with active or convalescent COVID-19. Sequencing input: peripheral blood. The chain joins TRBV24-1 to TRBJ2-2; the D gene is possibly TRBD2 (6 bases). The CDR3 DNA sequence: TGTGCCACCAGTATGACGGGAGTTACCGGGGAGCTGTTTTTT. This sequence encodes CATSMTGVTGELFF.